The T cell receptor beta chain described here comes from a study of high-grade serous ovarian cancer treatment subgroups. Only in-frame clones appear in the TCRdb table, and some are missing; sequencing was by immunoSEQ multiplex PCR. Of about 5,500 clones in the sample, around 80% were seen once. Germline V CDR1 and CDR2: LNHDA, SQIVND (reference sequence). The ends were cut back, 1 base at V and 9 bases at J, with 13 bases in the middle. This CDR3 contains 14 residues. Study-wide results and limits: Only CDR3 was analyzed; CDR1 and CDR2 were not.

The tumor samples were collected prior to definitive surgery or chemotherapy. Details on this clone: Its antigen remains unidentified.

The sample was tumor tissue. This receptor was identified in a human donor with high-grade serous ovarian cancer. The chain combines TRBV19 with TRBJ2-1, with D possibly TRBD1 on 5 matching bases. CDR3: CASSIVQGRGEQFF. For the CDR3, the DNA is TGTGCCAGTAGTATAGTTCAGGGTAGAGGTGAGCAGTTCTTC.